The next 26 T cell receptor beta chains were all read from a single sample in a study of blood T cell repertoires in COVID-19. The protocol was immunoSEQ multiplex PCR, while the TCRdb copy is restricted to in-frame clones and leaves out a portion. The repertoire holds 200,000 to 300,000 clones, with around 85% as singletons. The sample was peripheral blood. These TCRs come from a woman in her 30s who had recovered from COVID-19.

The CDR3 nucleotides read TGTGCCAGCAGCTTAGGACAGGGGAGAAACACCATATATTTT. It encodes CASSLGQGRNTIYF. J is TRBJ1-3 and V is TRBV11-2; TRBD1 matches 8 bases. The CDR3 runs to 14 residues. In germline, CDR1 is SGHAT, CDR2 FQNNGV. With V trimmed by 1 base and J by 5 bases, 1 base remained unmatched.

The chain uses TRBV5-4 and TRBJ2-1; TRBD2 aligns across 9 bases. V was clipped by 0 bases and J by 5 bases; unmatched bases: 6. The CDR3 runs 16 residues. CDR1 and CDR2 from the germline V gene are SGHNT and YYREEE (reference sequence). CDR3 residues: CASSLVGIAGDNEQFF. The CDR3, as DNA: TGTGCCAGCAGCTTGGTAGGAATAGCGGGAGACAATGAGCAGTTCTTC. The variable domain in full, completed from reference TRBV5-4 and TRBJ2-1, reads ETGVTQSPTHLIKTRGQQVTLRCSSQSGHNTVSWYQQALGQGPQFIFQYYREEENGRGNFPPRFSGLQFPNYSSELNVNALELDDSALYLCASSLVGIAGDNEQFFGPGTRLTVL.

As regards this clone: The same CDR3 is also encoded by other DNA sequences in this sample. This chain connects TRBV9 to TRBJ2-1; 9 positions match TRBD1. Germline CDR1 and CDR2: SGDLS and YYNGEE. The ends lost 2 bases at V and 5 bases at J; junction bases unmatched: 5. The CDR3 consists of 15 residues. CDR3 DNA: TGTGCCAGCAGCGTGGGGGGGACAGGGAACAATGAGCAGTTCTTC. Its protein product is CASSVGGTGNNEQFF.

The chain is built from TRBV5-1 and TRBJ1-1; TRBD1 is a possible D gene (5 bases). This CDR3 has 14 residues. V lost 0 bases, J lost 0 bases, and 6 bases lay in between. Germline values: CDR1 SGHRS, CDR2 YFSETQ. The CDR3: CASSLVGVNTEAFF. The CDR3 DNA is TGCGCCAGCAGCTTGGTAGGGGTGAACACTGAAGCTTTCTTT.

Written as DNA, the CDR3 is TGTGCCAGCAGCTTCGGGGGGGCCTACAATGAGCAGTTCTTC. As protein: CASSFGGAYNEQFF. V and J are TRBV5-5 and TRBJ2-1, with TRBD2 matching 8 bases. J gave up 2 bases and V 2 bases, and 0 bases lay outside the gene matches. Germline loops: CDR1 SGHKS, CDR2 YYEKEE (reference sequence). This CDR3 has 14 amino acids.

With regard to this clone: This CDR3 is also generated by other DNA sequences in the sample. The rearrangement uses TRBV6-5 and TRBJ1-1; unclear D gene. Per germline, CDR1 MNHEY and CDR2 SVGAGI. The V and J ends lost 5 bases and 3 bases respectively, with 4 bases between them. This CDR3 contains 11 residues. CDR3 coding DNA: TGTGCCAGCAGTCGAGACACTGAAGCTTTCTTT. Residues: CASSRDTEAFF.

DNA of the CDR3: TGTGCCAGCAGCTTTCGGAGGGAGAGCTACAATGAGCAGTTCTTC. This gives the protein CASSFRRESYNEQFF. The V call is TRBV5-4, the J call TRBJ2-1; TRBD2 is a possible D gene (6 bases). V was shortened by 2 bases and J by 3 bases, with 12 bases between the two germline ends. The CDR3 is 15 amino acids. Germline V CDR1 and CDR2: SGHNT, YYREEE (reference sequence).

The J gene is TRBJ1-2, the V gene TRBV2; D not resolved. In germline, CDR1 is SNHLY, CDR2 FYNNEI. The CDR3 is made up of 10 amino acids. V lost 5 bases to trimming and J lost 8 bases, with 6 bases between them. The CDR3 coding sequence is TGTGCCAGCAGTCTAGGAGGCTACACCTTC. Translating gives CASSLGGYTF.

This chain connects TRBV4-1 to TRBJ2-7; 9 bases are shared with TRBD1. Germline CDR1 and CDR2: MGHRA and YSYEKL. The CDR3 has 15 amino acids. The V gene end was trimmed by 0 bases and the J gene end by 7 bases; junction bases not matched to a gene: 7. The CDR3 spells CASSQDGTGLGEQYF. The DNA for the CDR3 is TGCGCCAGCAGCCAAGATGGGACAGGGTTGGGGGAGCAGTACTTC.

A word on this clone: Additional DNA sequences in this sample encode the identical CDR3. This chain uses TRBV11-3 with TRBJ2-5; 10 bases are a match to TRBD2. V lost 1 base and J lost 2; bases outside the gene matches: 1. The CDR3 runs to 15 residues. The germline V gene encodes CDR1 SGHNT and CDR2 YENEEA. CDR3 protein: CASSLGTSGQETQYF. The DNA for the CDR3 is TGTGCCAGCAGCTTAGGGACTAGCGGTCAAGAGACCCAGTACTTC. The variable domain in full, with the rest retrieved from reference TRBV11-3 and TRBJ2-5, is EAGVVQSPRYKIIEKKQPVAFWCNPISGHNTLYWYLQNLGQGPELLIRYENEEAVDDSQLPKDRFSAERLKGVDSTLKIQPAELGDSAVYLCASSLGTSGQETQYFGPGTRLLVL.

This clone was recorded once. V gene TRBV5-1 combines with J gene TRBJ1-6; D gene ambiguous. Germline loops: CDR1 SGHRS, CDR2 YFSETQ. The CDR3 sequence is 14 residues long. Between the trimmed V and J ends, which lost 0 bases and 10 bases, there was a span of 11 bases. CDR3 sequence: CASSLGLDYSPLHF. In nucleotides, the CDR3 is TGCGCCAGCAGCTTGGGTTTAGACTACTCACCCCTCCACTTT.

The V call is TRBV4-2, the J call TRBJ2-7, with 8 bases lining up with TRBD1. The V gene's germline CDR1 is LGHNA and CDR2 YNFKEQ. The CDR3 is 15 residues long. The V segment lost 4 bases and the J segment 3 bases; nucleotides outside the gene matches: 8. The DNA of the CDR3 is TGTGCCAGCAGCCGAGACAGGGGCCCCGGCTACGAGCAGTACTTC. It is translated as CASSRDRGPGYEQYF.

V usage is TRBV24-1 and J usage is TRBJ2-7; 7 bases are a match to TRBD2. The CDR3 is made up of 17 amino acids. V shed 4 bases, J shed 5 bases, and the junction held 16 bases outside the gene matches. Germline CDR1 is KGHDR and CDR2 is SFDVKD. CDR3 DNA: TGTGCCACCAGTGACCCATTAGGTAGCCCGGGAGGCCACGAGCAGTACTTC. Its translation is CATSDPLGSPGGHEQYF.

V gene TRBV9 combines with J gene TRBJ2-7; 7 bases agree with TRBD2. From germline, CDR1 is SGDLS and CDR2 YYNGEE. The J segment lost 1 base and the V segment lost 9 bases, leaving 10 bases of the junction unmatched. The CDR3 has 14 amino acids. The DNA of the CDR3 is TGTGCCATCCCGTTGAGGACTAGATCCTACGAGCAGTACTTC. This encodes CAIPLRTRSYEQYF.

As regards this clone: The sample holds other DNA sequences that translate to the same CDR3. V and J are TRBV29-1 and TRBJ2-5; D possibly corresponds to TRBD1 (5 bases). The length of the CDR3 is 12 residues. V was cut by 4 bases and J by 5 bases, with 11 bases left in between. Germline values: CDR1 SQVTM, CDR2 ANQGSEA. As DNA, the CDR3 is TGCAGCGTTGGGCAGGGCGGCGAGACCCAGTACTTC. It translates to CSVGQGGETQYF. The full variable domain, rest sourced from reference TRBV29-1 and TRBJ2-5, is SAVISQKPSRDICQRGTSLTIQCQVDSQVTMMFWYRQQPGQSLTLIATANQGSEATYESGFVIDKFPISRPNLTFSTLTVSNMSPEDSSIYLCSVGQGGETQYFGPGTRLLVL.

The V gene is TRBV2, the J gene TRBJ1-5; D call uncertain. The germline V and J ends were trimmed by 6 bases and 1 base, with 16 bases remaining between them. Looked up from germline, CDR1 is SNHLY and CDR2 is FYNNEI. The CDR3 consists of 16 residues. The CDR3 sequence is CASRNDPGLSNQPQHF. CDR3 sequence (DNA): TGTGCCAGCAGAAACGATCCGGGGTTGAGCAATCAGCCCCAGCATTTT.

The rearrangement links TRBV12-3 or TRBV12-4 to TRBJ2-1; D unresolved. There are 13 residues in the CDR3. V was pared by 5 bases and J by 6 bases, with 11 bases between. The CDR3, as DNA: TGTGCCAGCAGTCGGGTCGCTCGCAATGAGCAGTTCTTC. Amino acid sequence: CASSRVARNEQFF.

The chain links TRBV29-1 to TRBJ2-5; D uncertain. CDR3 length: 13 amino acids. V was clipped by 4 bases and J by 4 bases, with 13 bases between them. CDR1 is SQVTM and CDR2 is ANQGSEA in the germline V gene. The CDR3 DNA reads TGCAGCGTTGCCCACGTCCCCGGAGAGACCCAGTACTTC. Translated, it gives CSVAHVPGETQYF.

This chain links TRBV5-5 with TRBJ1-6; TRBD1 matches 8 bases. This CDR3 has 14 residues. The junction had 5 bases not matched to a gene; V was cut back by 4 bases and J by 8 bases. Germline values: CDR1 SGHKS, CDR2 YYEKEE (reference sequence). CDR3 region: CASSRTGRDSPLHF. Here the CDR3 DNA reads TGTGCCAGCAGCAGGACAGGGCGAGATTCACCCCTCCACTTT.

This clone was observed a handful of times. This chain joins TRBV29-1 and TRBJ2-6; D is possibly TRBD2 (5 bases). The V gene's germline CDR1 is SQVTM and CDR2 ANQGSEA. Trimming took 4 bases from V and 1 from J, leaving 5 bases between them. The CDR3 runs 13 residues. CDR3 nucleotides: TGCAGCGTTGCGGGGTCTGGGGCCAACGTCCTGACTTTC. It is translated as CSVAGSGANVLTF.

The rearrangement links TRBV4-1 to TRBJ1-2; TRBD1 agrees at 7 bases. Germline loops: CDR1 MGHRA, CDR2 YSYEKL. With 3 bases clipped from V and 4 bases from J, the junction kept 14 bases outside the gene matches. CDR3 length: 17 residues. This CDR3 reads CASSHLRQGEPFYGYTF. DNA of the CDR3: TGCGCCAGCAGCCACCTTCGACAGGGCGAACCTTTCTATGGCTACACCTTC.

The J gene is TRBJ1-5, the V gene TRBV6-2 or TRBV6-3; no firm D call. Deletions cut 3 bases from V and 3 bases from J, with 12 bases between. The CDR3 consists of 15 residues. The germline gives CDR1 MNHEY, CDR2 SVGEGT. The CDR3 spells CASSYLQLPNQPQHF. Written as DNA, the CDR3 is TGTGCCAGCAGTTATTTACAGCTTCCCAATCAGCCCCAGCATTTT.

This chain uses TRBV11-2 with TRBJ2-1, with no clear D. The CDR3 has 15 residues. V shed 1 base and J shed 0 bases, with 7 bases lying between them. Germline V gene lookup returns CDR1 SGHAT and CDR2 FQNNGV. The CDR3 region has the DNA TGTGCCAGCAGCTTAGTCGGCGGCTCCTACAATGAGCAGTTCTTC. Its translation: CASSLVGGSYNEQFF.

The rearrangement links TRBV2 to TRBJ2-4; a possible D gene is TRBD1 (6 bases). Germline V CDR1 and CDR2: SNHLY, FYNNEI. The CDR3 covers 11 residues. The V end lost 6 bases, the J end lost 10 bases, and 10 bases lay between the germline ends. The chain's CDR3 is CASSSQGIQYF. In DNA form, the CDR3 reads TGTGCCAGCAGCTCCCAGGGGATTCAGTACTTC.

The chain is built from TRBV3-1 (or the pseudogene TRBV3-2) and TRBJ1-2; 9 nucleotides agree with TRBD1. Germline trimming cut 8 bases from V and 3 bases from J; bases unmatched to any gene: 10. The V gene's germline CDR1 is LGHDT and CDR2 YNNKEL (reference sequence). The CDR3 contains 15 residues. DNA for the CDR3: TGTGCCAGCGCGGGCCTACAGGGGGCGGACTATGGCTACACCTTC. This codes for CASAGLQGADYGYTF.

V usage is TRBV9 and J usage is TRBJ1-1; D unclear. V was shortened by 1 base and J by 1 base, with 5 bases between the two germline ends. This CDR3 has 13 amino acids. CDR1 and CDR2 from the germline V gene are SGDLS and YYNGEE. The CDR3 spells CASSVLGNTEAFF. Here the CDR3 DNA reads TGTGCCAGCAGCGTACTAGGGAACACTGAAGCTTTCTTT. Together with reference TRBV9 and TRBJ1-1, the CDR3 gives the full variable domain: DSGVTQTPKHLITATGQRVTLRCSPRSGDLSVYWYQQSLDQGLQFLIQYYNGEERAKGNILERFSAQQFPDLHSELNLSSLELGDSALYFCASSVLGNTEAFFGQGTRLTVV.